This TCR beta chain comes out of a study of T-cell reconstitution after alpha-beta-depleted transplantation in children. Unique molecular identifiers were built into the TCRbeta library. TCRdb ran MiXCR on the PCR reads and lists one entry per CDR3 protein. The sample records a few hundred thousand distinct CDR3 sequences, 9.9% being singletons. The sample consisted of PBMCs from the stem cell graft donor, taken from the stem cell graft. This clonotype originated in a human donor who donated a stem cell graft to a child with SCID.

CDR3 DNA sequence: TGTGCCAGCAGTCAAGAGACAGGGGGTTACTCTGGGGCCAACGTCCTGACTTTC. Its protein product is CASSQETGGYSGANVLTF. The chain couples TRBV5-6 to TRBJ2-6; 9 bases are shared with TRBD1. The CDR3 loop spans 18 amino acids. Germline CDR1 and CDR2: SGHDT and YYEEEE. Trimming cost V 5 bases and J 0 bases; bases outside gene matches: 9.